This T cell receptor (beta chain) derives from a study of shared clonotypes between healthy human individuals. This clone was seen a handful of times. TCRdb's copy holds only in-frame clones and misses some; the assay was immunoSEQ multiplex PCR. The sample shows roughly 2.5 million clones, roughly nine tenths of them seen only once. The CDR3 covers 14 residues. Trimming removed 0 bases at V and 5 bases at J, with 10 bases between. Germline lookup yields CDR1 LNHNV and CDR2 YYDKDF (reference sequence). This chain uses TRBV15 with TRBJ1-2; D ambiguous. This TCR was sampled from a man younger than 35 in good health. Sequencing was carried out using naive CD4+ T cells sorted from blood. Subset of the sample: CD45RA+ positively selected. CDR3 DNA sequence: TGTGCCACCAGCAGAGATCTAGAAGGGTATGGCTACACCTTC. Translating gives CATSRDLEGYGYTF.